A single sample gave rise to the 28 T cell receptor beta chains below, sequenced in a study of identical twins. TCRdb itself ran the 5' RACE reads through MiXCR, one entry per CDR3 protein. This sample yields a few hundred thousand distinct CDR3 sequences, of which about 24% are seen a single time; 2.9% belongs to the top ten. In addition, the sample was reused for a study of T cells expressing NK-cell markers.

The sequenced material came from CD4+ T cells sorted from blood. These receptors were taken from a woman aged 18-29 years in good health.

The gene calls are TRBV4-3 and TRBJ2-5; D uncertain. CDR3 length: 14 residues. The V gene's germline CDR1 is LGHNA and CDR2 YSLEER. V was clipped by 1 base and J by 5 bases, with 11 bases between them. The CDR3 nucleotides read TGCGCCAGCAGCCAAGGGGGTTGGTGGGAGACCCAGTACTTC. Amino acid sequence: CASSQGGWWETQYF.

The genes are TRBV23-1 and TRBJ1-4; D might be TRBD1 (5 bases). TRBV23-1 is reported as an ORF; its role is uncertain. The CDR3 runs to 16 residues. V dropped 7 bases and J dropped 5 bases, with 20 bases sitting between them. CDR3 protein: CASILNRQGGNEKLFF. CDR3 DNA: TGCGCCAGCATCCTCAATCGCCAGGGAGGGAATGAAAAACTGTTTTTT.

This clonotype was counted a few times. The J gene is TRBJ2-1, the V gene TRBV7-3; 7 bases are shared with TRBD2. Germline V gives CDR1 SGHTA, CDR2 FQGTGA. The CDR3 covers 13 residues. Losses at the gene ends were 6 bases for V and 7 bases for J; bases not matched to a gene: 6. Written as DNA, the CDR3 is TGTGCCAGCAGGGGACTAAACCGGAATGAGCAGTTCTTC. Encoded protein: CASRGLNRNEQFF.

This clonotype was detected a few times. The chain couples TRBV5-1 to TRBJ2-5; D ambiguous. The CDR3 is 16 residues long. V was pared by 0 bases and J by 4 bases, with 16 bases between. CDR1 SGHRS and CDR2 YFSETQ come from the germline V gene. CDR3 in amino acids: CASSLGGQAVGETQYF. The CDR3 DNA follows: TGCGCCAGCAGCTTGGGTGGGCAGGCGGTAGGAGAGACCCAGTACTTC.

This chain links TRBV5-8 with TRBJ2-1; D remains ambiguous. The germline V gene encodes CDR1 SGHTS and CDR2 YDEGEE. CDR3 length: 15 amino acids. The V end was cut by 3 bases, the J end by 3 bases, with 13 bases between. CDR3 region: CASSWGTAIYNEQFF. CDR3 bases: TGTGCCAGCAGCTGGGGAACGGCCATCTACAATGAGCAGTTCTTC.

This clonotype has a handful of counts. V and J are TRBV6-6 and TRBJ2-7; no clear D gene. There are 13 residues in the CDR3. CDR1 and CDR2 (germline): MNHNY, SVGAGI (reference sequence). The V gene lost 7 bases and the J gene lost 4 bases, with 14 bases spanning the gap. The CDR3 spells CASTNTEVYEQYF. DNA of the CDR3: TGTGCCAGCACCAATACTGAGGTATACGAGCAGTACTTC.

J is TRBJ2-1 and V is TRBV20-1; D gene unclear. The V gene lost 3 bases and the J gene lost 1 base, with 13 bases spanning the gap. This CDR3 comprises 15 residues. Germline loops: CDR1 DFQATT, CDR2 SNEGSKA (reference sequence). The CDR3: CSARARAGSYNEQFF. The CDR3 region has the DNA TGCAGTGCTAGGGCGCGAGCTGGGTCCTACAATGAGCAGTTCTTC.

This clonotype was recorded a few times. The J gene is TRBJ1-1, the V gene TRBV12-3 or TRBV12-4, with 8 positions matching TRBD1. The J segment lost 6 bases and the V segment lost 1 base, leaving 4 bases of the junction unmatched. The CDR3 runs to 14 residues. The DNA of the CDR3 is TGTGCCAGCAGTTTAGGACAGGGGACCGCTGAAGCTTTCTTT. Translated, it gives CASSLGQGTAEAFF.

This clonotype has a single count. The V gene is TRBV12-3 or TRBV12-4, the J gene TRBJ2-1; 7 bases map to TRBD2. The CDR3 extends over 15 amino acids. The ends lost 3 bases at V and 2 bases at J; junction bases unmatched: 4. The CDR3 DNA reads as TGTGCCAGCAGTTTTATGGCGGGGGCCTACAATGAGCAGTTCTTC. It is translated as CASSFMAGAYNEQFF.

This clonotype turned up a few times. The genes are TRBV12-3 or TRBV12-4 and TRBJ2-3; D call uncertain. The V end lost 7 bases, the J end lost 6 bases, and 11 bases lay between the germline ends. The CDR3 length is 12 residues. The chain's CDR3 is CASKASADTQYF. Written as DNA, the CDR3 is TGTGCCAGCAAAGCGTCTGCGGATACGCAGTATTTT.

The chain carries TRBV2 and TRBJ2-7, with D possibly matching TRBD2 (6 bases). V was pared by 3 bases and J by 6 bases, with 12 bases between. This CDR3 is built from 13 residues. The germline CDR1 and CDR2 sequences are SNHLY and FYNNEI. CDR3 bases: TGTGCCAGCAGTGAGGGTAGGAGGGTCGAGCAGTACTTC. This encodes CASSEGRRVEQYF.

The sample holds a few counts of this clonotype. CDR3 sequence: CASSERRTIYEQYF. For the CDR3, the DNA is TGTGCCAGCAGTGAACGGCGGACTATCTACGAGCAGTACTTC. The gene calls are TRBV6-1 and TRBJ2-7, with D tentatively TRBD2 (6 bases). V was pared by 2 bases and J by 3 bases, with 11 bases between. The CDR3 length is 14 residues. CDR1 MNHNS and CDR2 SASEGT come from the germline V gene.

In this sample, this clonotype turned up a few times. The chain recombines TRBV20-1 with TRBJ1-1; D not certain. The V gene's germline CDR1 is DFQATT and CDR2 SNEGSKA (reference sequence). This CDR3 is built from 11 residues. Trimming pared 7 bases from V and 1 base from J, leaving 7 bases between. The CDR3 sequence: CSGRGNTEAFF. The CDR3, as DNA: TGCAGTGGACGGGGGAACACTGAAGCTTTCTTT.

This clonotype has more than one count but fewer than ten. V gene TRBV29-1 combines with J gene TRBJ2-1, with a tentative D call TRBD1 (6 bases). Trimming took 7 bases from V and 9 from J, leaving 13 bases between them. CDR3 length equals 11 residues. CDR1 is SQVTM, CDR2 ANQGSEA, per germline. For the CDR3, the DNA is TGCAGCGGTCAGGGGCCGGGTGAGCAGTTCTTC. Translated: CSGQGPGEQFF.

The sample holds a few counts of this clonotype. This chain links TRBV6-5 with TRBJ1-2; no clear D. This CDR3 region has 17 residues. Germline values: CDR1 MNHEY, CDR2 SVGAGI. Trimming shortened V by 2 bases and J by 3 bases, and 19 bases separated the two germline ends. CDR3: CASSYKSFRRLDYGYTF. For the CDR3, the DNA is TGTGCCAGCAGTTACAAGTCTTTTAGGCGGTTAGACTATGGCTACACCTTC.

V usage is TRBV6-1 and J usage is TRBJ2-7, with D unresolved. The V gene's germline CDR1 is MNHNS and CDR2 SASEGT. The CDR3 extends over 14 amino acids. Trimming shortened V by 0 bases and J by 2 bases, and 8 bases separated the two germline ends. The CDR3 region is CASSEALTAYEQYF. CDR3 nucleotides: TGTGCCAGCAGTGAAGCGCTGACGGCCTACGAGCAGTACTTC.

The V gene is TRBV20-1, the J gene TRBJ2-4; D is possibly TRBD1 or TRBD2 (5 bases each). Per the germline V gene, CDR1 is DFQATT and CDR2 is SNEGSKA (reference sequence). This CDR3 comprises 13 residues. Trimming removed 3 bases from V and 8 bases from J, with 14 bases in between. This CDR3 is CSASQTTRDIQYF. As DNA, the CDR3 is TGCAGTGCTAGTCAGACTACCAGGGACATTCAGTACTTC.

The J gene is TRBJ1-4, the V gene TRBV12-3 or TRBV12-4; a weak D match, TRBD1 (6 bases). V lost 3 bases and J 6 bases, leaving 8 bases between the germline ends. This CDR3 spans 13 amino acids. In DNA form, the CDR3 reads TGTGCCAGCAGTTTTAGGGGGGATGAAAAACTGTTTTTT. Translation: CASSFRGDEKLFF.

This clonotype has just a few counts. This chain links TRBV20-1 with TRBJ2-7; a weak D match, TRBD1 (5 bases). From germline, CDR1 is DFQATT and CDR2 SNEGSKA (reference sequence). The V gene lost 5 bases and the J gene lost 2 bases, with 13 bases spanning the gap. The CDR3 is made up of 13 amino acids. DNA for the CDR3: TGCAGTGCTGCGAAGACGGACACCTACGAGCAGTACTTC. Translating gives CSAAKTDTYEQYF.

This clonotype came up a few times. The CDR3 nucleotides are TGTGCCAGCAGCTTAGGAGGGGGCAGGCTCAATCAGCCCCAGCATTTT. Encoded protein: CASSLGGGRLNQPQHF. The V call is TRBV7-8, the J call TRBJ1-5, with 7 nucleotides matching TRBD1. Losses at the gene ends were 1 base for V and 3 bases for J; bases not matched to a gene: 6. Germline values: CDR1 SGHVS, CDR2 FQNEAQ. This CDR3 has 16 residues.

The V call is TRBV5-1, the J call TRBJ2-1, with D possibly matching TRBD2 (5 bases). Trimming left V 0 bases short and J 7 bases short, with 14 bases between. The CDR3 has 15 amino acids. Germline V CDR1 and CDR2: SGHRS, YFSETQ. The CDR3, as DNA: TGCGCCAGCAGCTTGGCCCGCCAGCGGATGAATGAGCAGTTCTTC. This translates into CASSLARQRMNEQFF.

This sequence joins TRBV2 and TRBJ2-7; D is perhaps TRBD1 (5 bases). Germline CDR1 and CDR2: SNHLY and FYNNEI. CDR3 size: 13 residues. V was shortened by 7 bases and J by 1 base, with 11 bases between the two germline ends. In DNA form, the CDR3 reads TGTGCCAGCACCTCTCAGGGATCCTACGAGCAGTACTTC. Protein: CASTSQGSYEQYF.

This clonotype was seen a handful of times. One junction end does not reproduce the germline sequence, and a read error may be involved. The chain joins TRBV19 to TRBJ2-2, with TRBD1 matching over 8 bases. CDR3 length: 16 amino acids. Germline CDR1 and CDR2: LNHDA and SQIVND (reference sequence). CDR3 bases: TGTGCCAGCAGTATCAGGGGGCGGTTGAACACCGGGGAGCTGTTTTTT. Translating gives CASSIRGRLNTGELFF. The full variable domain, in which reference TRBV19 and TRBJ2-2 provide the parts outside the CDR3, is DGGITQSPKYLFRKEGQNVTLSCEQNLNHDAMYWYRQDPGQGLRLIYYSQIVNDFQKGDIAEGYSVSREKKESFPLTVTSAQKNPTAFYLCASSIRGRLNTGELFFGEGSRLTVL.

This clonotype appeared a few times. The chain combines TRBV3-1 with TRBJ1-2; D perhaps matches TRBD1 (6 bases). The CDR3 is 13 residues long. CDR1 is LGHDT and CDR2 is YNNKEL in the germline V gene (reference sequence). The ends were cut back, 3 bases at V and 6 bases at J, with 11 bases in the middle. Written as DNA, the CDR3 is TGTGCCAGCAGCCACAGGGGACGGGATGGCTACACCTTC. This codes for CASSHRGRDGYTF.

This clonotype appeared a few times. The chain recombines TRBV6-4 with TRBJ2-2; TRBD2 is a possible D gene (6 bases). The V end was cut by 5 bases, the J end by 4 bases, with 11 bases between. Germline values: CDR1 MRHNA, CDR2 SNTAGT. The CDR3 has 14 amino acids. CDR3 residues: CASSPSVGTGELFF. CDR3 in DNA: TGTGCCAGCAGTCCTAGCGTGGGCACCGGGGAGCTGTTTTTT.

This clonotype came up a few times. The chain is built from TRBV7-9 and TRBJ1-1; D gene uncertain. Germline loops: CDR1 SEHNR, CDR2 FQNEAQ (reference sequence). Trimming cost V 1 base and J 6 bases, with 9 bases left between them. This CDR3 is 13 amino acids long. This CDR3 is CASSLVRSAEAFF. CDR3 in DNA: TGTGCCAGCAGCTTAGTTCGGTCAGCTGAAGCTTTCTTT. The full variable domain, completed using reference TRBV7-9 and TRBJ1-1, is DTGVSQNPRHKITKRGQNVTFRCDPISEHNRLYWYRQTLGQGPEFLTYFQNEAQLEKSRLLSDRFSAERPKGSFSTLEIQRTEQGDSAMYLCASSLVRSAEAFFGQGTRLTVV.

This clonotype has a handful of counts. The chain has TRBV29-1 and TRBJ2-1, with 7 bases identical to TRBD2. Germline V CDR1 and CDR2: SQVTM, ANQGSEA. This CDR3 comprises 15 residues. V trimming: 8 bases; J trimming: 6 bases; junction bases outside the gene matches: 16. CDR3 coding DNA: TGCAGCACACGAGGGAGCCGCGGGAGTGGCAATGAGCAGTTCTTC. This translates into CSTRGSRGSGNEQFF.

The table lists this clonotype with a few counts. This chain links TRBV3-1 with TRBJ2-7; TRBD1 or TRBD2 may be the D gene (5 bases each). Germline V gene data show CDR1 as LGHDT and CDR2 as YNNKEL (reference sequence). The CDR3 runs 14 residues. Trimming stripped 3 bases from V and 3 bases from J, with 12 bases between. The DNA for the CDR3 is TGTGCCAGCAGCCACGAGGGACGTCTCTACGAGCAGTACTTC. This sequence encodes CASSHEGRLYEQYF.